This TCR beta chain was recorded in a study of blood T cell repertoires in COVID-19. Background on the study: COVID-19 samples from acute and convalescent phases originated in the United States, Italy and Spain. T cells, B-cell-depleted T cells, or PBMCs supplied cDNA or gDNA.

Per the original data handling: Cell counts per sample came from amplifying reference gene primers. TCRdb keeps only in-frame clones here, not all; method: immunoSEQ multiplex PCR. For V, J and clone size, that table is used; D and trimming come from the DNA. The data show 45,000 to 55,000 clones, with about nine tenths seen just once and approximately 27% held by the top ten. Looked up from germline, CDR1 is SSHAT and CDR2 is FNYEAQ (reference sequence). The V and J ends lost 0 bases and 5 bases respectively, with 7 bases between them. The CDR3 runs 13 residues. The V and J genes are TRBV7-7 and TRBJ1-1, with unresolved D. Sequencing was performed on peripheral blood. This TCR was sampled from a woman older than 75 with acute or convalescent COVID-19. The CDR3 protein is CASSLAFETEAFF. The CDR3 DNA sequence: TGTGCCAGCAGCTTAGCCTTCGAGACTGAAGCTTTCTTT.